This TCR beta chain was observed in a study of response to subunit inactivated influenza vaccine. TCRdb called the RT-PCR reads again in MiXCR, with one record for every CDR3 protein. The sample holds around 180,000 distinct CDR3 sequences, about a tenth seen once. The V end was cut by 0 bases, the J end by 9 bases, with 6 bases between. This CDR3 contains 12 residues. Germline assignment: CDR1 LNHNV and CDR2 YYDKDF (reference sequence). This clonotype was seen a handful of times. Specimen: non-naive T cells sorted from PBMCs, collected on the day of vaccination. This chain connects TRBV15 to TRBJ2-1; TRBD1 is a possible D gene (6 bases). This receptor was taken from a man aged 45 to 65 who received an inactivated influenza vaccine. The CDR3 nucleotides are TGTGCCACCAGCAGAGAGGGGGCTGAGCAGTTCTTC. Translation: CATSREGAEQFF.